This T cell receptor (beta chain) was sequenced during a study of T-cell reconstitution after alpha-beta-depleted transplantation in children. Findings and caveats of the study: Hyperexpanded clones declined; after one year, newly produced T cells mostly supplied diversity. There were reportedly several hundred expanded graft clones from which alpha-beta T cells came about two months after transplant.

This clonotype was picked up many times. Its antigen is not identified. Unique molecular identifiers were built into the TCRbeta library. Using its own MiXCR run on the PCR reads, TCRdb lists one record per CDR3 protein. The sample contains 150,000 to 200,000 distinct CDR3 sequences, 11% of which appear only once. This CDR3 region has 15 residues. Trimming removed 1 base at V and 3 bases at J, with 11 bases between. Germline loops: CDR1 SGHDT, CDR2 YYEEEE. The specimen was PBMCs, collected before TCRalphabeta/CD19-depleted stem cell transplant. The rearrangement uses TRBV5-6 and TRBJ2-1; D is possibly TRBD1 (6 bases). This TCR was sampled from a boy aged 2 to 10 with acute myeloid leukemia, due to receive a stem cell transplant. The CDR3 reads CASSLLQGYYNEQFF. The CDR3 region has the DNA TGTGCCAGCAGCTTGTTACAGGGCTACTACAATGAGCAGTTCTTC.